The following is a TCR beta chain sequence with its context. Its antigen is not yet known. No base-level quality is on record; no much larger clone is a single base apart. The cohort consisted of hundreds of healthy bone marrow donors. Cohort members were all nominally healthy when sampled, although unrecorded immune exposures were likely present. The donor tested CMV seronegative, placing the donor among the 350 or so seronegative members of the cohort. A peripheral blood sample was collected from each donor, and TCR beta sequencing was performed on peripheral blood mononuclear cells. The Qiagen DNeasy Blood Extraction Kit was used to extract genomic DNA from the blood cell samples. The data derive from a study of cytomegalovirus exposure and HLA in healthy donors (TCRdb year 2017). The study in broad terms: According to an earlier analysis of 550 to 700 of the donors, some 180 million T cells yielded some 120 million unique TCR beta sequences and approximately 280 Gb of sequence data. An early release that covered fewer than 750 HLA-typed donors contained about 300 gigabases of sequencing data and tens of millions of unique TCR sequences. Of the roughly 410 genotyped donors, 65% to 90% were placed in the genetic ancestry cluster associated with self-reported Caucasian donors. The study aimed to test whether cataloging public T cell receptors could reveal signatures of past pathogen exposure. Using immunosequencing, the study profiled T cell repertoires from fewer than 850 subjects and related those repertoires to cytomegalovirus serostatus. Along with the roughly 670-subject first cohort, a separate validation cohort of around 120 different subjects was used. To predict cytomegalovirus infection status, the study brought together high-throughput TCR immunosequencing, statistical association of individual TCRs with disease status, and machine learning. To study patterns of TCR occurrence, a later analysis re-analyzed previously published TCR beta repertoires from several hundred donors and added high-resolution HLA genotyping. In the later analysis, no new phenotypic data were used to find candidate immune exposures; instead, reliance was placed on TCR beta sequences and their occurrence across donors. To decide whether each TCR beta V gene segment behaved as functional or pseudogenic, an earlier analysis of some 540 of the donors relied on high-throughput TCR beta sequencing. Donor age, sex, ethnicity and CMV serostatus were compiled alongside the repertoire data. In a later genetic analysis, genome-wide SNP genotypes for about three fifths of the 666 donors were used, and that subset was treated as a discovery cohort. All discovery cohort repertoires had been generated using a single sequencing platform. HLA typing covered class I and class II loci at four-digit resolution. The number of typed donors differed by locus: roughly 620-630 for A, B, C, DRB1 and DQB1; approximately 530 for DQA1; 600 to 610 for DPA1; and about 450 for DPB1. Four or five DR-DQ haplotypes were treated as single units for association and clustering because of strong linkage in the cohort. On average, around 240,000 unique TCR beta nucleotide sequences were sequenced per donor among 300 to 500 genotyped donors of the cohort, with 15% to 20% of those sequences being non-productive.

Overall study outcomes, separate from this receptor: According to a later analysis, TCR association rates differed among HLA loci, with DRB1 alleles showing the most associated TCRs and HLA-C alleles showing the fewest. Compared with equally common non-associated chains, HLA-associated TCR beta chains in a later analysis were more clonally expanded and had lower generation probabilities. Correlated functional status among segregating V segments might be attributable to linkage disequilibrium, but an unknown experimental factor could not be ruled out. Because the 87-base-pair reads could not distinguish some IMGT-functional V segments, including TRBV6-2 and TRBV6-3, those segments were excluded. For the cohort, immune exposure information was limited to CMV serostatus. When HLA alleles, especially DR and DQ, strongly co-occurred, attributing TCR associations to individual alleles was difficult. A later analysis found that most CMV-associated TCR beta chains appeared HLA-restricted, with HLA associations seemingly driven largely by CMV exposure. In vitro tests confirmed that a few of the cytomegalovirus-associated TCR beta chains recognize cytomegalovirus antigens. Because counts were too low, about 18 rarely observed V segments, including chromosome 9 orphons, were excluded from the earlier analysis of fewer than 650 of the donors. Presence/absence analyses assumed roughly uniform sequencing depth across donors, an assumption that may not hold. In a later analysis, several top co-occurrence clusters were reported to appear linked to parvovirus B19, influenza, CMV and Epstein-Barr virus. In the study, approximately 160 TCR beta chains were listed as associated with cytomegalovirus. Because HLA typing was missing for some donors at each locus, association tests included only the typed subset. Cytomegalovirus status was reported to be diagnosed by the classifier with high specificity and sensitivity in both the original and validation cohorts. An association between a missense DCLRE1C variant and V-gene and J-gene trimming of TCR beta chains was found in a later genetic analysis and replicated in an independent cohort. It was suggested by the authors that the approach could potentially be generalized to other disease states and immunological phenotypes. A group of highly shared sequence variants was considered likely to be a technical artifact of the sequencing pipeline. While some public TCRs were present in many individuals, most TCR sequences turned up only very rarely across donors. In an earlier analysis of some 550 of the donors, most TCR beta V segments were observed in productive rearrangements about 87% or about 30% of the time, broadly matching IMGT annotations. A further reported finding was that TCR beta sequences accurately predicted the HLA-A and HLA-B alleles for most subjects in the first cohort. At a false discovery rate of 0.05, a later analysis linked roughly 17,000 TCR beta sequences to specific HLA alleles. In this cohort, only TCR beta chains were sequenced, and detectable features were limited by the absence of alpha or paired-chain data. According to a later genetic analysis, donors in an Asian-associated ancestry cluster had fewer N-insertions in productive TCRs than the approximately 630-donor mean.

Receptors were amplified or captured by the immunoSEQ multiplex PCR assay. A mixture of 60 forward primers for TCR Vbeta segments and 13 reverse primers for TCR Jbeta segments was used in the multiplex PCR. Amplification of the CDR3 region of rearranged TCR beta genes was performed with a multiplex PCR assay on genomic DNA. Amplified TCR beta libraries were sequenced as 87-base-pair reads on the Illumina HiSeq System. As for how the authors treated the data: A later analysis tallied around 82 million unique TCR beta chains across the 666 repertoires, and around 9.9 million of those chains were shared by two or more donors. To remove PCR and sequencing errors, raw reads were error-corrected and collapsed into unique sequences using a nearest-neighbor algorithm that merged closely related sequences. V, D and J gene segments were assigned by aligning CDR3 sequences to IMGT reference sequences. For a sequence to be retained, at least a six-nucleotide match to both a V gene segment and a J gene segment was required. A rearrangement counted as productive if the CDR3 had no stop codons and remained in frame with V and J, and every other rearrangement counted as non-productive. CDR3 was defined according to IMGT convention as the region running from the second conserved V-encoded cysteine to the conserved J-encoded phenylalanine. In an earlier analysis of around 600 of the donors, sequences lacking an unambiguous match to a single V gene segment were excluded. In an earlier analysis of approximately 590 of the donors, V segments were called functional above 56.7% productive rearrangements and were called segregating when the between-donor standard deviation exceeded 5%. A statistical classification framework was built to diagnose cytomegalovirus status from the catalog of TCR beta chain sequences. V and J gene assignment, in a later analysis, came from comparing TCR nucleotide sequences with IMGT/GENE-DB human TR gene sequences. A later analysis assigned CDR3 sequences and most-parsimonious VDJ recombination scenarios with the TCRdist pipeline. In a later analysis, each TCR beta chain was defined by its CDR3 amino acid sequence together with its V-gene family, and reads lacking a unique V-gene family were excluded. In a later analysis, 500 to 700 highly shared, low-generation-probability nucleotide sequences were removed to address suspected cross-contamination and a sequencing artifact. For each public chain, a later analysis derived a clonal expansion index from normalized ranks of inferred template counts within each repertoire. Generation probabilities in a later analysis came from a VDJ recombination model fitted to out-of-frame rearrangements, and those results were checked against IGoR. Hypergeometric tests were used in a later analysis to score TCR-TCR, TCR-HLA and TCR-CMV co-occurrence, with a repertoire-size bias correction applied to the TCR pairs. In a later analysis, false discovery rates were estimated by permuting HLA or CMV assignments 20 times. In a later analysis, co-occurring TCRs were grouped using DBSCAN, with TCRdist sequence similarity added in when clustering inside HLA-allele-positive subsets. For co-occurrence clustering, repertoires with fewer than 30,000 or more than 120,000 public chains were excluded, along with about five repertoires with anomalous nucleotide sharing. The immuneACCESS repertoire file appears here via TCRdb, limited to in-frame rearrangements. These files lack a portion of the clones; in checked studies, under half of the deficit traces to unresolved V genes, and the cause of the others is not known. V and J calls and clone size are those listed in that table; D and trimming were worked out from the DNA. Present in this sample are 77,000 or so clones, roughly 75% of which were seen just once. The ten biggest clones cover more than 7% of the sample.

V and J lose 4 bases and 10 bases, and a span of 7 bases separates them. Spanning cysteine to phenylalanine, the CDR3 consists of 11 amino acids. Only the CDR3 DNA stays, 33 bases, in frame from base 1. CDR1 MDHEN and CDR2 SYDVKM are derived from the germline V gene. What was sequenced was PBMCs. The receptor chain draws on TRBV28 and TRBJ1-4, with the identity of the D gene unclear. This sequence originates from a woman between 40 and 50 years old in good health and CMV-seronegative. CDR3 reads: CASSWAGKLFF. The nucleotide sequence is TGTGCCAGCAGTTGGGCAGGAAAACTGTTTTTT. This CDR3, with the reference TRBV28 and TRBJ1-4 proteins standing in past its ends, gives the full variable domain DVKVTQSSRYLVKRTGEKVFLECVQDMDHENMFWYRQDPGLGLRLIYFSYDVKMKEKGDIPEGYSVSREKKERFSLILESASTNQTSMYLCASSWAGKLFFGSGTQLSVL.